This is a list of T cell receptor beta chains from one sample in a study of blood T cells in healthy people across ages. A single record per CDR3 protein comes from TCRdb applying MiXCR to the 5' RACE reads. This table holds about 1,500,000 distinct CDR3 sequences, around 42% found once. Sequencing was carried out using blood. The receptors come from a woman in her late teens or twenties in good health. Each CDR3 is given with its conserved first and last residue. D genes are given only for firm matches. Clone size, where shown, is once, few, many, or a class for clones that have expanded.

>TRBV6-1|TRBD1|.|TRBJ2-1
CASSPGTGSRNEKFF
TGTGCCAGCAGCCCAGGGACAGGGAGTAGGAATGAGAAGTTCTTC
>TRBV27|.|.|TRBJ2-7
CASSLGPGDNEQYF
TGTGCCAGCAGTTTAGGCCCAGGGGACAATGAGCAGTACTTC
>TRBV20-1|.|.|TRBJ1-3
CSARDLGRAGNTIYF
TGCAGTGCTAGAGATCTCGGCAGGGCTGGAAACACCATATATTTT
>TRBV6-6|TRBD1|.|TRBJ2-5
CASTQGSGETQYF
TGTGCCAGCACACAGGGGTCCGGGGAGACCCAGTACTTC
>TRBV20-1|.|few|TRBJ2-7
CSARVTSYEQYF
TGCAGTGCTAGAGTAACCTCCTACGAGCAGTACTTC
>TRBV20-1|.|few|TRBJ2-7
CSARRASELYEQYF
TGCAGTGCTAGACGGGCTAGCGAGCTCTACGAGCAGTACTTC
>TRBV14|.|.|TRBJ1-1
CASSQASLENTEAFF
TGTGCCAGCAGCCAAGCGAGCCTAGAGAACACTGAAGCTTTCTTT
>TRBV24-1|.|few|TRBJ2-3
CATSEGSTSTDTQYF
TGTGCCACCAGTGAGGGCAGCACTAGCACAGATACGCAGTATTTT
>TRBV30|.|.|TRBJ2-5
CAWSASGLAGKTQYF
TGTGCCTGGAGTGCTTCTGGGCTAGCTGGGAAGACCCAGTACTTT
>TRBV7-2|TRBD2|.|TRBJ2-1
CASSLGGGLAGIVYNEQFF
TGTGCCAGCAGCTTAGGGGGGGGACTAGCGGGGATTGTTTACAATGAGCAGTTCTTC
>TRBV13|.|few|TRBJ1-2
CASSLEQRPSYGYTF
TGTGCCAGCAGCCTTGAACAGAGGCCCTCCTATGGCTACACCTTC
>TRBV6-6|.|.|TRBJ1-3
CASHSADSGNTIYF
TGTGCCAGTCACAGCGCAGACTCTGGAAACACCATATATTTT
>TRBV10-3|.|.|TRBJ2-1
CAIRATGENSYNGQFF
TGTGCCATCAGGGCGACCGGTGAAAACTCCTACAATGGGCAGTTCTTC
>TRBV5-6|.|many|TRBJ2-5
CASSLEVQETQYF
TGTGCCAGCAGCTTGGAAGTTCAAGAGACCCAGTACTTC
>TRBV3-1|TRBD2|.|TRBJ2-7
CASSLAGATPYEQYF
TGTGCCAGCAGCCTAGCGGGGGCCACCCCCTACGAGCAGTACTTC
>TRBV12-3/TRBV12-4|TRBD2|.|TRBJ2-3
CASRRLAGAIDTQYF
TGTGCCAGCAGGAGACTAGCGGGAGCGATAGATACGCAGTATTTT
>TRBV12-3/TRBV12-4|TRBD1|.|TRBJ2-7
CASSTTWTGVPYEQYF
TGTGCCAGCAGTACCACTTGGACAGGGGTTCCCTACGAGCAGTACTTC
>TRBV3-1|.|few|TRBJ2-3
CASSLKGDGDTQYF
TGTGCCAGCAGCCTGAAGGGGGATGGAGATACGCAGTATTTT
>TRBV5-1|.|once|TRBJ1-1
CAGSSGEVGLTEAFF
TGCGCCGGCAGCTCCGGGGAGGTAGGCCTCACTGAAGCTTTCTTT
>TRBV18|.|.|TRBJ2-5
CASSPPLTADQETQYF
TGTGCCAGCTCACCACCGCTGACAGCAGACCAAGAGACCCAGTACTTC
>TRBV7-6|.|.|TRBJ2-5
CASSTGLTETQYF
TGTGCCAGCAGCACGGGACTGACAGAGACCCAGTACTTC
>TRBV7-2|.|few|TRBJ2-4
CASSSRTDSGKNIQYF
TGTGCCAGCAGCTCCCGGACAGATAGCGGCAAAAACATTCAGTACTTC